This is a list of T cell receptor beta chains from one sample in a study of OX40 agonist ivuxolimab in advanced cancers. Measured with immunoSEQ multiplex PCR; TCRdb has only the in-frame clones, and not every one. The sample shows tens of thousands of clones, about 86% of them seen only once. The input for sequencing was CD4+ or CD8+ T cells sorted from blood, taken in a trial of the OX40 agonist ivuxolimab. The origin of the receptors is an adult with an advanced solid tumor such as melanoma, head and neck, liver or kidney cancer. Each CDR3 is given with its conserved first and last residue. Each record gives: clone size, J gene, D gene, V gene, CDR3 protein, CDR3 DNA. A D gene is named only where the DNA matches it firmly. Where a row states a size, it is once, few, many or the class of an expanded clone; other rows omit it.

abundance: -; j_gene: TRBJ2-7; d_gene: TRBD1; v_gene: TRBV2; CDR3aa: CASWDRGTHEQYF; CDR3nt: TGTGCCAGCTGGGACAGGGGGACGCACGAGCAGTACTTC
abundance: -; j_gene: TRBJ2-5; d_gene: -; v_gene: TRBV29-1; CDR3aa: CSGGKKSETQYF; CDR3nt: TGCAGCGGGGGTAAGAAATCAGAGACCCAGTACTTC
abundance: -; j_gene: TRBJ1-1; d_gene: -; v_gene: TRBV5-1; CDR3aa: CASSLVGDRAEAFF; CDR3nt: TGCGCCAGCAGCTTGGTCGGGGATAGGGCTGAAGCTTTCTTT
abundance: -; j_gene: TRBJ1-1; d_gene: -; v_gene: TRBV2; CDR3aa: CASTISGVSITFF; CDR3nt: TGTGCCAGCACCATATCAGGTGTTTCGATAACTTTCTTT
abundance: -; j_gene: TRBJ2-2; d_gene: TRBD1; v_gene: TRBV28; CDR3aa: CASSRGQRELFF; CDR3nt: TGTGCCAGCAGCCGGGGACAGCGGGAGCTGTTTTTT
abundance: -; j_gene: TRBJ2-5; d_gene: TRBD2; v_gene: TRBV7-2; CDR3aa: CASSLTSGGVQETQYF; CDR3nt: TGTGCCAGCAGCTTAACTAGCGGGGGAGTCCAAGAGACCCAGTACTTC
abundance: -; j_gene: TRBJ1-4; d_gene: -; v_gene: TRBV5-1; CDR3aa: CASSLAPTTNEKLFF; CDR3nt: TGTGCCAGCAGCCTGGCACCTACAACTAATGAAAAACTGTTTTTT
abundance: -; j_gene: TRBJ1-2; d_gene: -; v_gene: TRBV14; CDR3aa: CASSQDLSWGYTF; CDR3nt: TGTGCCAGCAGCCAAGACCTGTCGTGGGGCTACACCTTC
abundance: -; j_gene: TRBJ1-6; d_gene: -; v_gene: TRBV2; CDR3aa: CASSFGNSPLHF; CDR3nt: TGTGCCAGCAGTTTTGGGAATTCACCCCTCCACTTT
abundance: -; j_gene: TRBJ2-7; d_gene: TRBD1; v_gene: TRBV19; CDR3aa: CASSQDRPGDEQYF; CDR3nt: TGTGCCAGTAGTCAGGACAGGCCCGGGGACGAGCAGTACTTC
abundance: -; j_gene: TRBJ2-7; d_gene: TRBD1; v_gene: TRBV2; CDR3aa: CASRTDRGSRSYEQYF; CDR3nt: TGTGCCAGCAGAACCGACAGGGGGTCACGCTCCTACGAGCAGTACTTC
abundance: -; j_gene: TRBJ2-1; d_gene: TRBD1; v_gene: TRBV6-1; CDR3aa: CASSEGTGSKFF; CDR3nt: TGTGCCAGCAGTGAAGGGACAGGGAGTAAGTTCTTC
abundance: -; j_gene: TRBJ1-5; d_gene: -; v_gene: TRBV6-1; CDR3aa: CASSERSGSQPQHF; CDR3nt: TGTGCCAGCAGTGAAAGGTCGGGATCCCAGCCCCAGCATTTT
abundance: -; j_gene: TRBJ2-3; d_gene: TRBD2; v_gene: TRBV7-2; CDR3aa: CASSIFSGASTDTQYF; CDR3nt: TGTGCCAGCAGCATATTTAGCGGGGCTAGCACAGATACGCAGTATTTT
abundance: -; j_gene: TRBJ1-4; d_gene: -; v_gene: TRBV28; CDR3aa: CASSLEPPGEKLFF; CDR3nt: TGTGCCAGCAGTTTAGAACCCCCGGGGGAAAAACTGTTTTTT
abundance: -; j_gene: TRBJ2-5; d_gene: TRBD1; v_gene: TRBV4-2; CDR3aa: CASSQGDSQETQYF; CDR3nt: TGTGCCAGCAGCCAAGGGGACAGCCAAGAGACCCAGTACTTC
abundance: -; j_gene: TRBJ1-5; d_gene: TRBD1; v_gene: TRBV6-6; CDR3aa: CAATSTGGTVGQPQHF; CDR3nt: TGTGCCGCAACGAGCACTGGAGGGACAGTGGGACAGCCCCAGCATTTT
abundance: -; j_gene: TRBJ2-1; d_gene: TRBD2; v_gene: TRBV7-9; CDR3aa: CASSRAGLAYNEQFF; CDR3nt: TGTGCCAGCAGCCGCGCGGGACTAGCGTACAATGAGCAGTTCTTC
abundance: few; j_gene: TRBJ2-5; d_gene: -; v_gene: TRBV5-1; CDR3aa: CASSRQPQETQYF; CDR3nt: TGCGCCAGCAGCCGTCAACCTCAAGAGACCCAGTACTTC
abundance: -; j_gene: TRBJ2-7; d_gene: TRBD1; v_gene: TRBV19; CDR3aa: CASSIGPGQGTYEQYF; CDR3nt: TGTGCCAGTAGTATAGGGCCGGGACAGGGAACCTACGAGCAGTACTTC
abundance: -; j_gene: TRBJ2-3; d_gene: -; v_gene: TRBV19; CDR3aa: CASSIGGFSADTQYF; CDR3nt: TGTGCCAGTAGTATCGGTGGGTTTAGCGCAGATACGCAGTATTTT
abundance: -; j_gene: TRBJ1-3; d_gene: -; v_gene: TRBV7-3; CDR3aa: CASSPQGTGNTIYF; CDR3nt: TGTGCCAGCAGCCCTCAAGGGACTGGAAACACCATATATTTT
abundance: -; j_gene: TRBJ1-2; d_gene: TRBD1; v_gene: TRBV6-5; CDR3aa: CASSYSLQGTSGYTF; CDR3nt: TGTGCCAGCAGTTACAGTTTACAGGGGACTAGTGGCTACACCTTC
abundance: -; j_gene: TRBJ1-3; d_gene: -; v_gene: TRBV5-1; CDR3aa: CASSLAPGSGNTIYF; CDR3nt: TGCGCCAGCAGCTTGGCACCGGGCTCTGGAAACACCATATATTTT
abundance: -; j_gene: TRBJ2-7; d_gene: -; v_gene: TRBV5-1; CDR3aa: CASSHTGMGTYEQYF; CDR3nt: TGCGCCAGCAGCCATACCGGGATGGGGACCTACGAGCAGTACTTC
abundance: once; j_gene: TRBJ2-2; d_gene: TRBD1; v_gene: TRBV28; CDR3aa: CASKSGRAAGGTGELFF; CDR3nt: TGTGCCAGCAAGAGTGGCCGTGCGGCAGGGGGAACCGGGGAGCTGTTTTTT
abundance: -; j_gene: TRBJ2-5; d_gene: -; v_gene: TRBV5-1; CDR3aa: CASSLKETQYF; CDR3nt: TGCGCCAGCAGCTTGAAAGAGACCCAGTACTTC
abundance: -; j_gene: TRBJ2-7; d_gene: -; v_gene: TRBV2; CDR3aa: CASREDFSGEQYF; CDR3nt: TGTGCCAGCAGGGAGGACTTCTCGGGGGAGCAGTACTTC
abundance: -; j_gene: TRBJ1-3; d_gene: TRBD1; v_gene: TRBV7-7; CDR3aa: CATPDPNTEVDRDGNTIYF; CDR3nt: TGTGCTACCCCGGATCCGAACACAGAGGTAGACAGGGATGGAAACACCATATATTTT